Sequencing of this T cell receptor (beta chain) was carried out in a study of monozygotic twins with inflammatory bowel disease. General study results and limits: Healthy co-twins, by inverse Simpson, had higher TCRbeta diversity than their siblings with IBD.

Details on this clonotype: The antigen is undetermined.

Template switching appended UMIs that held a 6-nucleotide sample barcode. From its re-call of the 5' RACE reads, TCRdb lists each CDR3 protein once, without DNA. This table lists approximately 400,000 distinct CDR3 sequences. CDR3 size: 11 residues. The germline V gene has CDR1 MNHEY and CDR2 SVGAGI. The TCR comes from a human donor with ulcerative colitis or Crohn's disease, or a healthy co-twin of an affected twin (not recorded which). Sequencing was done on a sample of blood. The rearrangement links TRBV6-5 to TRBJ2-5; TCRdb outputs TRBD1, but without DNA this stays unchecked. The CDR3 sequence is CASSDRRLEYF.